This TCR beta chain was captured by sequencing in a study of monozygotic twins with inflammatory bowel disease (dated by TCRdb to the late 2010s). Regarding the complete study: The complete study included around 30 monozygotic twin pairs: 19 IBD-discordant Danish pairs and nine German pairs, of which four were IBD-concordant and five were IBD-discordant. The search for disease-associated traits relied mainly on comparing, within discordant pairs, IBD patients with their genetically identical healthy co-twins. Each individual had, on average, about 151 000 unique TCRalpha sequences and 181 000 unique TCRbeta sequences available for analysis. On the study overall, not on this receptor specifically: Background noise and inter-individual variability may have been introduced into the repertoires by the differing immunosuppressive treatments among patients. The results gave no support for a single strong signal or clonotype linked to IBD. Different T cell subtypes could not be distinguished in the analysis. Repertoire similarity did not differ between concordant and discordant twins, which could be due to limited statistical power. Fewer clonotypes were shared with other individuals by IBD patients than by healthy twins, most markedly in patients showing signs of disease activity. A decrease in TCRbeta repertoire diversity, as measured by inverse Simpson index, was observed in IBD patients compared with their healthy co-twins.

The library was prepared using 5' RACE. Preparation of each TCR library used around 3,500 ng of total RNA. For each sample, cDNA was synthesized in eight separate reactions using SMARTScribe reverse transcriptase. During cDNA synthesis, template switching was used to introduce unique molecular identifiers that contained a 6-nucleotide sample barcode. Amplification of TCRalpha and TCRbeta cDNA involved two nested PCRs of 16 and 9 cycles, and each PCR was followed by bead purification. Before amplification, the cDNA was treated with uracil DNA-glycosylase and purified using the QIAquick PCR purification kit. The second PCR was the step at which Illumina TruSeq-compatible adapters and sample-specific barcodes were added. TapeStation and Qubit were used to check library quality and concentration, and roughly 5.5 ng of each library was pooled. The pooled libraries were sequenced with 2 x 100 bp reads and custom sequencing primers on an Illumina HiSeq2500 single-index Rapid Run. As for the original processing: PCR and sequencing errors were corrected by UMI-based consensus assembly using MiGEC version 1.2.6. MiXCR version 2.1.1 handled V(D)J alignment, clonotype assembly and CDR3 extraction. Gene usage, clonotype sharing and MAIT/NKT TCR abundance were normalised by analysing the top 1000, 10 000 and 20 000 clonotypes per sample. Diversity was computed as the inverse Simpson index with the vegan R package after downsampling to 27 000 UMIs. Paired Mann-Whitney U tests were applied to discordant twin pairs, with Benjamini-Hochberg correction for multiple testing. After the reads were reprocessed by TCRdb, one entry was made per CDR3 protein sequence, with no DNA. These V and J calls rely on TCRdb rather than the paper's analysis. The sample's own table lists roughly 140,000 distinct CDR3 sequences. 2% to 3% of the sample is held by the ten biggest clonotypes.

From each donor, a roughly 2.5 ml peripheral blood sample was collected into PAXgene tubes and stored at -80 degrees C. Total RNA was isolated from whole blood with the PAXgene blood miRNA kit on an automated QIAcube, without T cell sorting. Peripheral blood from monozygotic twin pairs concordant or discordant for inflammatory bowel disease was subjected to deep TCRalpha and TCRbeta repertoire profiling with unique molecular barcoding. Smoking habits were recorded for all twin pairs, and individuals were classified as current, former or never smokers. The germline V gene supplies CDR1 SGHTA and CDR2 FQGNSA. The CDR3, from cysteine to phenylalanine, totals 13 residues. Only the protein is available. Details on this clonotype: Its target antigen remains unknown.

This sequence was found in a human donor with ulcerative colitis or Crohn's disease, or a healthy co-twin of an affected twin (not recorded which). The sequencing sample was made of blood. The chain uses TRBV7-2 and TRBJ1-4; TCRdb names TRBD1, which stays unverified in the absence of DNA. The CDR3 in this case is CASSLAWGRELFF. The variable domain in full, with residues beyond the CDR3 obtained from the reference TRBV7-2 and TRBJ1-4 genes, is GAGVSQSPSNKVTEKGKDVELRCDPISGHTALYWYRQSLGQGLEFLIYFQGNSAPDKSGLPSDRFSAERTGGSVSTLTIQRTQQEDSAVYLCASSLAWGRELFFGSGTQLSVL.